This T cell receptor (beta chain) came from a study of cytomegalovirus exposure and HLA in healthy donors. Study conclusions and caveats: Among the CMV-associated chains, three were confirmed in vitro as specific for CMV antigens.

To note about this clone: Its cognate antigen is unknown. Other DNA sequences within the sample encode an identical CDR3.

V dropped 0 bases and J dropped 3 bases, with 9 bases sitting between them. In germline, CDR1 is MNHEY, CDR2 SMNVEV (reference sequence). The CDR3 totals 14 residues. TCRdb's copy holds only in-frame clones and misses some; the assay was immunoSEQ multiplex PCR. This sample carries tens of thousands of clones, just under 95% of them seen once, and the ten largest clones take 4% to 5.5%. This clonotype was obtained from a man aged 18-30 years in good health and CMV-seropositive. V and J are TRBV27 and TRBJ2-7; a weak D match, TRBD2 (6 bases). The material sequenced was PBMCs. The CDR3 coding sequence is TGTGCCAGCAGTTTATCGGGGGGAAGCTACGAGCAGTACTTC. Translated, it gives CASSLSGGSYEQYF.